This TCR beta chain was found in a study of regulatory T cells in long-lasting Graves disease. Sample time point: newly diagnosed GD, antithyroid drugs for less than 3 months. PBMC-extracted RNA yielded the TCR library. Construction of TCR beta libraries relied on iRepertoire HTBI primers and on Arm-PCR targeting CDR3 regions. TCRdb itself ran the multiplex PCR reads through MiXCR, one entry per CDR3 protein. This sample has 450,000 to 700,000 distinct CDR3 sequences; approximately 13% occur once, and the top ten carry 8% to 10%. This clonotype has a count of ten or more. Deletions cut 5 bases from V and 4 bases from J, with 10 bases between. The germline gives CDR1 KGHDR, CDR2 SFDVKD. This CDR3 spans 14 amino acids. These data were also filed under a second study, of T cells in Graves' hyperthyroidism and ophthalmopathy.

The V call is TRBV24-1, the J call TRBJ2-2, with D tentatively TRBD1 or TRBD2 (6 bases each). The sample in question was peripheral blood mononuclear cells (PBMCs), obtained at new diagnosis, from a patient treated with antithyroid drugs. The sequence came from a man aged 25-45 years with Graves disease. The CDR3 loop reads CATSARGPTGELFF. Here the CDR3 DNA reads TGTGCCACCAGTGCCCGGGGGCCCACCGGGGAGCTGTTTTTT.